What follows is one T cell receptor (beta chain) and its context. The target of this receptor is not known. No much larger clonotype is one base removed from it; base qualities were not supplied. This record belongs to a study of shared clonotypes between healthy human individuals (dated by TCRdb to 2018 to 2020). Regarding the complete study: Two women and a few men aged 18 to 49 years were included in the cohort. To estimate repertoire size and how much clonotype sharing occurs between individuals, the study deeply sequenced the blood TCR repertoires of 5 or 6 healthy adults. For each donor, three plates each were used for CD4 naive and CD4 memory, two plates were used for CD8 naive, and one plate was used for CD8 memory. To increase sequencing depth and limit assay-specific biases, different laboratories used diverse techniques to prepare libraries and sequence TCR repertoires. Between about 0.8 and 9 billion PBMCs per donor were obtained by leukapheresis. Here is what the overall study found, with its caveats: Sampling was restricted to blood, and TCR repertoires in tissue are likely to differ from TCR repertoires in blood. Naive subsets generally had larger estimated clonotype richness than memory subsets. Higher generation probabilities were observed for clonotypes shared by all four sorted-subset donors than for non-shared clonotypes. Across a few donors, around 5% of naive CD4, approximately 3.6% of naive CD8, about 2% of memory CD4, and approximately 0.4% of memory CD8 clonotypes were shared. The small number of donors limited the genetic and exposure-history diversity represented. Even with the large sequencing depth, rarefaction of the sorted-subset datasets indicated that sequencing was incomplete. Based on pairwise subsampling, the degree of clonotype sharing among donors was expected to be affected by sequencing depth.

From a lookup of the germline V gene, CDR1 and CDR2 are MDHEN and SYDVKM. Ends trimmed: V by 6 bases, J by 8 bases; bases unmatched to a gene: 11. The CDR3 contains 16 residues, cysteine and phenylalanine counted. The DNA shown is the 48-base CDR3, in frame from base 1. Using the deep immunoSEQ assay, TCR CDR3 regions were amplified from genomic DNA by multiplex PCR. Extracted genomic DNA from each cell subset was distributed evenly across all wells of several immunoSEQ 96-well plates, and each plate was treated as a replicate. Each replicate PCR for sorted subsets received around 200 ng genomic DNA, equal to 28,000 or so T cell genomes. Purified libraries were quantified with a Qubit 3.0 fluorometer, sized on a Bioanalyzer 2100, and re-quantified with the KAPA Library Quantification kit. Every immunoSEQ 96-well plate was sequenced on a dedicated single-read 150-cycle Illumina NextSeq 550 flow cell. The original methods were these. Because the immunoSEQ output held only junctional sequences and lacked quality scores, the filtering could not match the filtering applied to full-length reads. To assign V/J genes and CDR3, sequences were annotated using PyIR, a Python wrapper for IgBLAST v1.9, with IMGT germline references. Reads were removed for weak V/J assignments (E-value above 1e-6), missing CDR3, stop codons, out-of-frame junctions, or ambiguous translated residues. A V3J clonotype was defined by an identical inferred V gene, J gene, and CDR3 amino acid sequence. The percentage overlap between two repertoires was calculated by dividing the number of shared unique clonotypes by the size of the smaller repertoire. Three approaches were used to assess repertoire richness: RTK rarefaction, the Chao1 estimator, and Recon v2.1 estimates of unobserved clonotypes. For all TCRbeta clonotypes obtained by the gDNA method from a handful of donors, generation probabilities were computed with OLGA. The table comes from immuneACCESS by way of TCRdb, which keeps in-frame sequences with V and J called. Part of the clones is missing from these tables; in studies checked, under half for an unresolved V gene and the rest for unknown reasons. D and trimming come from the DNA, and the V and J calls and clone size come from that table. The sample includes 600,000 to 750,000 clones, with more than 70% observed a single time. The top ten clonotypes cover 1.5% to 2% of the sample.

The donors were healthy, HIV-negative adults with no recently reported acute infections or vaccinations. Every donor was a Caucasian adult residing in Nashville, Tennessee, USA. CD4+ T cells were enriched by magnetic negative selection; naive cells were then positively selected on CD45RA, and the negative fraction formed the memory subset. Blood was collected by leukapheresis, and PBMCs were isolated by Ficoll-Histopaque density gradient centrifugation and then cryopreserved in liquid nitrogen vapor phase. Analytical flow cytometry was used to check the purity and quantity of every magnetically sorted T cell population. Each sorted fraction had its genomic DNA isolated and then quantified by UV absorbance on a Nanodrop 2000c.

The sequence joins TRBV28 to TRBJ2-1; TRBD2 fits 12 bases in the junction. Sequencing used memory CD4+ T cells sorted from blood. The cell subset or site label, as the study defines it: CD45RA-negative fraction. The clonotype comes from a woman aged 25 to 45 in good health. CDR3 protein: CASRPKTSGRNHEQFF. The DNA reads as follows: TGTGCCAGCAGACCCAAGACTAGCGGGAGAAACCATGAGCAGTTCTTC.